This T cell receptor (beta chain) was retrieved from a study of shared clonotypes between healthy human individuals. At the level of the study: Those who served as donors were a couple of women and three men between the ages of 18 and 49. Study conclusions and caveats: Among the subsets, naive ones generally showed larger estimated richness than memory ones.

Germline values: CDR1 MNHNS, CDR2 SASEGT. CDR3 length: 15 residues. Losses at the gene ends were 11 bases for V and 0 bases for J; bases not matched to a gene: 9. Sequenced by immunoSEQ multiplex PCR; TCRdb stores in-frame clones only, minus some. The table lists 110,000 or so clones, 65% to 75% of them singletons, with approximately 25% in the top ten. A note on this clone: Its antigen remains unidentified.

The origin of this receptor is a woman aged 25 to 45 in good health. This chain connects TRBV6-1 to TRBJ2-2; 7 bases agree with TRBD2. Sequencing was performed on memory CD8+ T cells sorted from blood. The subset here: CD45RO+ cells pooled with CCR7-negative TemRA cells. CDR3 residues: CASRGGGTNTGELFF. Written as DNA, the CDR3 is TGTGCCTCCCGCGGGGGTGGGACGAACACCGGGGAGCTGTTTTTT.